A single sample is the source of the 13 T cell receptor beta chains below, sequenced in a study of CD8 T cells in Susac syndrome. When the RNA was reverse transcribed, random hexamers were used with an input of roughly 0.45 to 1 ug. MiXCR was run by TCRdb on the immunoSEQ multiplex PCR reads, yielding one entry per CDR3 protein. The sample shows hundreds of thousands of distinct CDR3 sequences, about 95% of them seen only once. Sequenced sample: CD4+ T cells from PBMCs. The source is a human donor with Susac syndrome.

The chain has TRBV6-1 and TRBJ1-5; D is undetermined. The CDR3 runs 17 residues. Germline lookup yields CDR1 MNHNS and CDR2 SASEGT. With 6 bases removed from V and 0 bases from J, the gap between germline ends came to 18 bases. The CDR3 protein is CASSRGGESFSNQPQHF. The DNA for the CDR3 is TGTGCCAGCAGCCGCGGCGGGGAATCATTTAGCAATCAGCCCCAGCATTTT.

This chain uses TRBV28 with TRBJ2-7, with D uncertain. The germline V and J ends were trimmed by 10 bases and 0 bases, with 13 bases remaining between them. Germline CDR1 reads MDHEN; CDR2 reads SYDVKM. This CDR3 has 13 residues. CDR3 region: CATRVSSSYEQYF. The CDR3 bases are TGTGCCACCCGGGTTTCGTCCTCCTACGAGCAGTACTTC.

V gene TRBV6-2 or TRBV6-3 combines with J gene TRBJ2-1, with D hard to call. Germline CDR1 and CDR2: MNHEY and SVGEGT. CDR3 length: 15 residues. V was pared by 6 bases and J by 3 bases, with 15 bases between. CDR3 sequence: CASSPGDLIYNEQFF. The CDR3 bases are TGTGCCAGCAGCCCTGGCGACCTGATCTACAATGAGCAGTTCTTC.

The rearrangement joins TRBV18 to TRBJ1-6; D perhaps matches TRBD1 (6 bases). V shed 3 bases and J shed 7 bases, with 13 bases lying between them. The CDR3 spans 15 residues. The V gene's germline CDR1 is KGHSH and CDR2 LQKENI. The CDR3 region is CASSPAGAANSPLHF. DNA for the CDR3: TGTGCCAGCTCACCGGCGGGGGCCGCCAATTCACCCCTCCACTTT.

This chain connects TRBV20-1 to TRBJ2-5; TRBD1 matches at 8 bases. Trimming cost V 5 bases and J 4 bases; bases outside gene matches: 6. CDR3 length: 13 residues. Germline CDR1 is DFQATT and CDR2 is SNEGSKA (reference sequence). CDR3 residues: CSAQKQGGETQYF. The CDR3, as DNA: TGCAGTGCTCAGAAACAGGGGGGAGAGACCCAGTACTTC.

The CDR3 region is CASSMRQPYGYTF. CDR3 DNA: TGTGCCAGTAGTATGAGACAGCCCTATGGCTACACCTTC. V is TRBV19 and J is TRBJ1-2; D is possibly TRBD1 (5 bases). Trimming removed 3 bases from V and 4 bases from J, with 9 bases in between. Germline-derived CDR1 and CDR2 are LNHDA and SQIVND (reference sequence). The CDR3 extends over 13 amino acids.

The chain joins TRBV15 to TRBJ1-6; 8 bases agree with TRBD1. Germline CDR1 and CDR2: LNHNV and YYDKDF (reference sequence). J lost 8 bases, V lost 0 bases, and 12 bases had no gene match. The CDR3 consists of 18 residues. CDR3 amino acids: CATSRDPPGQGLHSPLHF. The CDR3 DNA sequence: TGTGCCACCAGCAGAGACCCGCCCGGACAGGGCCTCCATTCACCCCTCCACTTT.

CDR3 sequence: CASSRDREGPQHF. CDR3 nucleotide sequence: TGTGCCAGCAGCCGGGACCGCGAAGGGCCCCAGCATTTT. The J gene is TRBJ1-5, the V gene TRBV12-3 or TRBV12-4, with D perhaps matching TRBD1 (5 bases). V lost 6 bases, J lost 9 bases, and 15 bases lay in between. This CDR3 comprises 13 residues.

J is TRBJ1-1 and V is TRBV12-3 or TRBV12-4; D remains ambiguous. Trimming took 2 bases from V and 8 from J, leaving 15 bases between them. This CDR3 region has 14 residues. CDR3 sequence (DNA): TGTGCCAGCAGTTTAAATGTCCAGGTGGGCGAAGCTTTCTTT. This codes for CASSLNVQVGEAFF.

The V gene is TRBV7-3, the J gene TRBJ2-1; 10 bases line up with TRBD2. V gave up 5 bases and J gave up 7 bases; unmatched junction bases: 11. From germline, CDR1 is SGHTA and CDR2 FQGTGA. The CDR3 consists of 16 residues. CDR3 sequence: CASSQAGTSAQNEQFF. The CDR3 DNA reads TGTGCCAGCAGCCAAGCCGGGACTAGCGCACAGAATGAGCAGTTCTTC.

The chain carries TRBV29-1 and TRBJ1-3; D is possibly TRBD1 (5 bases). The V gene lost 8 bases and the J gene lost 0 bases, with 11 bases spanning the gap. The CDR3 length is 13 residues. Germline loops: CDR1 SQVTM, CDR2 ANQGSEA. CDR3 nucleotides: TGCAGCTTCTCAGGGTCCTCTGGAAACACCATATATTTT. It codes for CSFSGSSGNTIYF.

The V call is TRBV20-1, the J call TRBJ2-5; 8 bases are shared with TRBD1. Germline trimming cut 6 bases from V and 3 bases from J; bases unmatched to any gene: 9. The CDR3 is made up of 14 amino acids. Germline CDR1 reads DFQATT; CDR2 reads SNEGSKA (reference sequence). The CDR3 nucleotides read TGCAGTGCACTCCAGGGGGCCGTAGAAGAGACCCAGTACTTC. Protein product: CSALQGAVEETQYF.

The V and J genes are TRBV9 and TRBJ2-5, with 10 bases aligning to TRBD2. The CDR3 consists of 17 residues. CDR1 is SGDLS and CDR2 is YYNGEE in the germline V gene. Trimming removed 0 bases from V and 5 bases from J; junction bases left unmatched: 10. The CDR3 nucleotides read TGTGCCAGCAGCGTAGACCCTAGCGGGGGAGTTGAGGAGACCCAGTACTTC. Amino acid sequence: CASSVDPSGGVEETQYF.